One sample yielded the 18 T cell receptor beta chains listed below, sequenced in a study of shared clonotypes between healthy human individuals. Here immunoSEQ multiplex PCR was the method, and the copy in TCRdb shows in-frame clones only, minus some. The table records 1,100,000 or so clones, 75% to 85% of them present only once. Material: memory CD4+ T cells from PBMCs. Subset given: CD45RA-negative fraction. These receptor sequences come from a man between 18 and 29 years old in good health. Some clones in this sample may be carry-over from other donors' samples.

V usage is TRBV11-2 and J usage is TRBJ2-6; 12 bases line up with TRBD2. This CDR3 spans 19 amino acids. In germline, CDR1 is SGHAT, CDR2 FQNNGV. V was pared by 5 bases and J by 2 bases, with 10 bases of the junction left unmatched. The CDR3 region is CASSNGLAGRLAGANVLTF. In nucleotides, the CDR3 is TGTGCCAGCAGCAACGGACTAGCGGGAAGATTAGCTGGGGCCAACGTCCTGACTTTC.

This sequence joins TRBV6-5 and TRBJ2-6; D gene unclear. This CDR3 region has 12 residues. Trimming removed 5 bases at V and 4 bases at J, with 3 bases between. Germline values: CDR1 MNHEY, CDR2 SVGAGI. CDR3: CASSPGANVLTF. DNA of the CDR3: TGTGCCAGCAGTCCCGGGGCCAACGTCCTGACTTTC.

A note on this clone: Additional DNA sequences in this sample encode the identical CDR3. J is TRBJ1-4 and V is TRBV18; D ambiguous. V was shortened by 3 bases and J by 8 bases, with 7 bases between the two germline ends. This CDR3 contains 12 residues. CDR1 and CDR2 (germline): KGHSH, LQKENI. The CDR3 bases are TGTGCCAGCTCACCCTTGGGGGAAAAACTGTTTTTT. This encodes CASSPLGEKLFF.

This clone was recorded only once. This may stem from a read error, because a much larger clone lies one nucleotide away. The chain carries TRBV5-8 and TRBJ2-5, with 11 bases matching TRBD2. Looked up from germline, CDR1 is SGHTS and CDR2 is YDEGEE. The trim removed 6 bases at V and 4 bases at J, leaving 5 bases unmatched. The CDR3 runs 14 residues. CDR3 region: CASKPGLAVETQYF. DNA of the CDR3: TGTGCCAGCAAGCCGGGACTAGCGGTAGAGACCCAGTACTTC. Together with reference TRBV5-8 and TRBJ2-5, the CDR3 gives the full variable domain: EAGVTQSPTHLIKTRGQQATLRCSPISGHTSVYWYQQALGLGLQFLLWYDEGEERNRGNFPPRFSGRQFPNYSSELNVNALELEDSALYLCASKPGLAVETQYFGPGTRLLVL.

This clone was picked up a small number of times. This chain uses TRBV5-1 with TRBJ1-5, with D tentatively TRBD1 (5 bases). This CDR3 contains 16 residues. The germline V gene encodes CDR1 SGHRS and CDR2 YFSETQ. The V gene lost 4 bases and the J gene lost 3 bases, with 17 bases spanning the gap. The CDR3 nucleotides read TGCGCCAGCAGCCCAGGGACCCAGGGCCCCAATCAGCCCCAGCATTTT. This sequence encodes CASSPGTQGPNQPQHF.

V usage is TRBV7-9 and J usage is TRBJ2-1; D not certain. Germline lookup yields CDR1 SEHNR and CDR2 FQNEAQ (reference sequence). Trimming took off 4 bases at V and 1 base at J, with 8 bases between the two ends. This CDR3 has 14 amino acids. Here the CDR3 DNA reads TGTGCCAGCAGCTCGTCGATGTCCTACAATGAGCAGTTCTTC. The encoded protein is CASSSSMSYNEQFF.

There are many counts of this clone. J is TRBJ1-4 and V is TRBV28; tentatively, D is TRBD1 (5 bases). Trimming removed 3 bases at V and 7 bases at J, with 18 bases between. Germline CDR1 reads MDHEN; CDR2 reads SYDVKM. The CDR3 runs to 16 residues. CDR3: CASSLGGAHGFEKLFF. CDR3 in DNA: TGTGCCAGCAGTTTGGGCGGGGCTCACGGGTTTGAAAAACTGTTTTTT.

This rearrangement joins TRBV28 to TRBJ2-1; D tentatively reads TRBD1 or TRBD2 (5 bases each). Trimming took 4 bases from V and 8 from J, leaving 18 bases between them. The CDR3 extends over 15 amino acids. Germline V lookup: CDR1 MDHEN, CDR2 SYDVKM. CDR3: CASSSPGTLRYEQFF. CDR3 in DNA: TGTGCCAGCAGTTCCCCTGGGACCCTTAGGTATGAGCAGTTCTTC.

Details on this clone: The sample contains more than one DNA sequence encoding this CDR3. The chain couples TRBV5-1 to TRBJ2-3; TRBD2 agrees at 8 bases. The CDR3 runs 16 residues. CDR1 and CDR2 from the germline V gene are SGHRS and YFSETQ. V lost 2 bases to trimming and J lost 0 bases; unmatched junction nucleotides: 5. The CDR3 loop reads CASSFGSSGSTDTQYF. DNA for the CDR3: TGCGCCAGCAGCTTTGGTTCTAGCGGGAGCACAGATACGCAGTATTTT.

The chain has TRBV6-5 and TRBJ1-1; D is perhaps TRBD1 (5 bases). The CDR3 has 16 residues. V lost 0 bases and J lost 0, with 11 bases in between. CDR1 and CDR2 (germline): MNHEY, SVGAGI. The CDR3 reads CASSYSADTMNTEAFF. The CDR3 DNA is TGTGCCAGCAGTTACTCGGCGGACACCATGAACACTGAAGCTTTCTTT.

The V call is TRBV19, the J call TRBJ1-2; D not resolved. Germline assignment: CDR1 LNHDA and CDR2 SQIVND (reference sequence). V dropped 4 bases and J dropped 1 base, with 16 bases sitting between them. The CDR3 covers 16 residues. CDR3: CASSKVGVLVNYGYTF. CDR3 DNA sequence: TGTGCCAGTAGTAAGGTTGGTGTCCTCGTTAACTATGGCTACACCTTC.

The gene calls are TRBV6-5 and TRBJ2-2; tentatively, D is TRBD2 (5 bases). Germline values: CDR1 MNHEY, CDR2 SVGAGI. V was cut by 5 bases and J by 13 bases, with 14 bases left in between. The CDR3 contains 12 residues. The DNA for the CDR3 is TGTGCCAGCAGTAACCCGGGAAGAGTGCTGTTTTTT. Translating gives CASSNPGRVLFF.

The chain couples TRBV6-1 to TRBJ2-3; D is undetermined. CDR1 is MNHNS, CDR2 SASEGT, per germline. The V end was cut by 7 bases, the J end by 0 bases, with 8 bases between. The CDR3 runs to 13 residues. The CDR3, as DNA: TGTGCCAGCACCGATCCGAGCACAGATACGCAGTATTTT. It is translated as CASTDPSTDTQYF.

This chain links TRBV9 with TRBJ1-5; no clear D. Germline V lookup: CDR1 SGDLS, CDR2 YYNGEE. This CDR3 contains 14 residues. V was trimmed by 0 bases and J by 5 bases, leaving 9 bases between them. The CDR3 region is CASSVEGGYQPQHF. The DNA of the CDR3 is TGTGCCAGCAGCGTAGAAGGAGGGTATCAGCCCCAGCATTTT.

This clone was seen only a few times. V is TRBV15 and J is TRBJ1-5; D is uncertain. The V and J ends lost 4 bases and 8 bases respectively, with 12 bases between them. CDR1 LNHNV and CDR2 YYDKDF come from the germline V gene (reference sequence). CDR3 size: 13 residues. This chain's CDR3 is CATSTRGSEPQHF. DNA of the CDR3: TGTGCCACCAGCACCCGGGGAAGTGAGCCCCAGCATTTT.

This clone has a count of ten or more. Other DNA sequences from this sample encode an identical CDR3 as well. V gene TRBV7-9 combines with J gene TRBJ2-3; 14 bases agree with TRBD2. In germline, CDR1 is SEHNR, CDR2 FQNEAQ (reference sequence). The CDR3 has 16 residues. Trimming removed 5 bases from V and 4 bases from J; junction bases left unmatched: 5. CDR3 protein: CASSPGLAGGSDTQYF. In DNA, the CDR3 is TGTGCCAGCAGCCCTGGACTAGCGGGAGGTTCAGATACGCAGTATTTT.

The gene calls are TRBV30 and TRBJ2-3; D unresolved. Germline CDR1 reads GTSNPN; CDR2 reads SVGIG (reference sequence). The CDR3 is made up of 11 amino acids. V was pared by 1 base and J by 4 bases, with 3 bases between. The chain's CDR3 is CAWSGADTQYF. DNA of the CDR3: TGTGCCTGGAGTGGCGCAGATACGCAGTATTTT.

Note on this clone: This specimen includes other DNA sequences encoding the same CDR3. The V gene is TRBV5-1, the J gene TRBJ1-2, with TRBD1 identical over 7 bases. After removal of 3 bases from V and 5 bases from J, the junction contained 1 base not matched to a gene. The CDR3 is made up of 12 amino acids. Per germline, CDR1 SGHRS and CDR2 YFSETQ. The CDR3 nucleotides are TGCGCCAGCAGCTCACAGGGGTATGGCTACACCTTC. It translates to CASSSQGYGYTF.